A selection of T cell receptor beta chains follows, all from one sample in a study of PD-L1 blockade in urothelial cancer. Sequencing was performed with immunoSEQ multiplex PCR; in TCRdb, only in-frame clones are kept and a portion is missing. This table has tens of thousands of clones, approximately 87% appearing once. This sample comprised PBMCs, obtained around atezolizumab (anti-PD-L1) treatment. These receptors all stem from a man aged 65-85 years with urothelial cancer. Both conserved end residues are part of each CDR3. The D gene is left open where the match is weak. For some rows the clone size is stated as once, few or many, or as a class when expanded; others skip it.

V	J	D	size	CDR3	DNA
TRBV9	TRBJ2-3	TRBD1	NA	CASSVRTGGRADTQYF	TGTGCCAGCAGCGTACGGACAGGGGGCCGTGCAGATACGCAGTATTTT
TRBV25-1	TRBJ2-2	TRBD1	once	CASSEKRTGGGELFF	TGTGCCAGCAGTGAAAAGAGGACAGGCGGCGGGGAGCTGTTTTTT
TRBV19	TRBJ2-7	NA	NA	CASSSAFSYEQYF	TGTGCCAGTAGTTCAGCGTTCTCCTACGAGCAGTACTTC
TRBV19	TRBJ1-3	TRBD1	NA	CASTTGAHSGNTIYF	TGTGCCAGCACGACAGGGGCCCACTCTGGAAACACCATATATTTT
TRBV5-1	TRBJ2-1	NA	NA	CASSLREWNEQFF	TGCGCCAGCAGCTTACGGGAGTGGAATGAGCAGTTCTTC
TRBV4-1	TRBJ2-7	NA	NA	CASSQVKLGGGYEQYF	TGCGCCAGCAGCCAGGTCAAGTTAGGGGGGGGTTACGAGCAGTACTTC
TRBV28	TRBJ1-5	NA	NA	CASSLEDFNQPQHF	TGTGCCAGCAGTTTAGAGGATTTCAATCAGCCCCAGCATTTT
TRBV4-1	TRBJ2-5	TRBD2	NA	CASSQSVVAGGQETQYF	TGCGCCAGCAGCCAATCGGTAGTAGCGGGAGGACAAGAGACCCAGTACTTC
TRBV9	TRBJ2-2	NA	NA	CASSVVGSGTGELFF	TGTGCCAGCAGCGTAGTCGGGAGTGGAACCGGGGAGCTGTTTTTT
TRBV6-5	TRBJ2-7	NA	NA	CASSYPLSDEQYF	TGTGCCAGCAGTTACCCCCTATCCGACGAGCAGTACTTC
TRBV6-5	TRBJ2-7	NA	NA	CASRPRQEKPYEQYF	TGTGCCAGCAGGCCCCGACAGGAGAAACCCTACGAGCAGTACTTC
TRBV21-1	TRBJ2-7	NA	NA	CASISGRRAYEQYF	TGTGCCAGCATTAGCGGGAGGAGGGCCTACGAGCAGTACTTC
TRBV6-5	TRBJ1-2	TRBD1	NA	CASSYTGTGSGYTF	TGTGCCAGCAGCTACACCGGGACAGGGTCTGGCTACACCTTC
TRBV18	TRBJ1-5	NA	NA	CASSADLGTQHF	TGTGCCAGCTCGGCGGACCTCGGGACCCAGCATTTT
TRBV4-2	TRBJ2-5	TRBD1	NA	CASSDRGGQETQYF	TGTGCCAGCAGCGACAGGGGAGGCCAAGAGACCCAGTACTTC
TRBV5-1	TRBJ1-2	NA	NA	CASSLAVNYGYTF	TGCGCCAGCAGCTTGGCCGTTAACTATGGCTACACCTTC
TRBV18	TRBJ2-3	TRBD2	NA	CASSPGLAGDTQYF	TGTGCCAGCTCACCGGGACTAGCGGGAGATACGCAGTATTTT
TRBV6-5	TRBJ2-1	NA	few	CASSYSGQGSYNEQFF	TGTGCCAGCAGTTACTCAGGGCAGGGGAGCTACAATGAGCAGTTCTTC
TRBV30	TRBJ1-1	NA	NA	CAWSVRRSGWTEAFF	TGTGCCTGGAGTGTACGGCGGTCAGGGTGGACTGAAGCTTTCTTT
TRBV11-2	TRBJ2-2	NA	medium-sized	CASSPRVFGGELFF	TGTGCCAGCAGCCCGAGAGTATTTGGCGGGGAGCTGTTTTTT
TRBV9	TRBJ2-3	TRBD2	NA	CASSLIAGDTDTQYF	TGTGCCAGCAGCCTAATAGCGGGAGACACAGATACGCAGTATTTT
TRBV9	TRBJ1-2	TRBD1	NA	CASSARGDREGYTF	TGTGCCAGCAGCGCCAGGGGGGACCGTGAGGGCTACACCTTC
TRBV2	TRBJ2-7	NA	NA	CATSQGRSYEQYF	TGTGCCACCAGCCAGGGTCGGTCCTACGAGCAGTACTTC
TRBV11-2	TRBJ2-1	NA	NA	CASSLELGGPYNEQFF	TGTGCCAGCAGCTTAGAGTTAGGAGGGCCATACAATGAGCAGTTCTTC
TRBV5-1	TRBJ2-5	TRBD2	NA	CASSIRGDQETQYF	TGCGCCAGCAGTATCCGGGGGGATCAAGAGACCCAGTACTTC
TRBV5-1	TRBJ2-5	NA	few	CASSLETGEETQYF	TGCGCCAGCAGCTTGGAGACAGGCGAAGAGACCCAGTACTTC
TRBV5-4	TRBJ1-1	NA	NA	CASSLVPERGTEAFF	TGTGCCAGCAGCTTGGTTCCGGAGAGGGGGACTGAAGCTTTCTTT
TRBV10-3	TRBJ2-7	NA	NA	CAISEQGYEQYF	TGTGCCATCAGTGAACAGGGCTACGAGCAGTACTTC